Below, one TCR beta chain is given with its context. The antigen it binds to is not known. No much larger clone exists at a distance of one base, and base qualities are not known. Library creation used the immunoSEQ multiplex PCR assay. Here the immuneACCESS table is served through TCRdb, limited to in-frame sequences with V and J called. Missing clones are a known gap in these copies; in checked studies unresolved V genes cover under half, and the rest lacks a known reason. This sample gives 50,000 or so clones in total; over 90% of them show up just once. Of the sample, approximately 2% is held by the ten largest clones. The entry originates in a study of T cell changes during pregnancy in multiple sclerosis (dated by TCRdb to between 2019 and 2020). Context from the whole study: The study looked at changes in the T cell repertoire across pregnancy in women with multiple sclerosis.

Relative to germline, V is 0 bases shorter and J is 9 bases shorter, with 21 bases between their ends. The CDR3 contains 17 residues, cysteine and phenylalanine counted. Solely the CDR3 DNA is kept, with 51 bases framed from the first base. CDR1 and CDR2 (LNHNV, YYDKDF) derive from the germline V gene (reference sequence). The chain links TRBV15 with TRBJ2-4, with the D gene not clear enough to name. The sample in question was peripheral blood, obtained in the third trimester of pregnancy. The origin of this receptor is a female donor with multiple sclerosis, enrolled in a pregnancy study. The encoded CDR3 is CATSRDVGSSSKGIQYF. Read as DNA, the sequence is TGTGCCACCAGCAGAGATGTGGGCAGTAGTTCGAAAGGCATTCAGTACTTC.